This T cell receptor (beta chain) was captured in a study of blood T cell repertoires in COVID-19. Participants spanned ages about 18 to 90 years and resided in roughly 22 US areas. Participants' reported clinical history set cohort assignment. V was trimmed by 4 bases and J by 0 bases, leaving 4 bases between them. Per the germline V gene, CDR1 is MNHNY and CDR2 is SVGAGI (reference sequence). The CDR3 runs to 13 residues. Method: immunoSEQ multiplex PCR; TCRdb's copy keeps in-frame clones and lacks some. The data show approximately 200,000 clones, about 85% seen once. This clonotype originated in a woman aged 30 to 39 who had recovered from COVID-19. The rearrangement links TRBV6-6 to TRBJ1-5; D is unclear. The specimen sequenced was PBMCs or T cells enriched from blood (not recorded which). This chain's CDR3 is CASSSHSNQPQHF. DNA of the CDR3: TGTGCCAGCAGTTCACATAGCAATCAGCCCCAGCATTTT.